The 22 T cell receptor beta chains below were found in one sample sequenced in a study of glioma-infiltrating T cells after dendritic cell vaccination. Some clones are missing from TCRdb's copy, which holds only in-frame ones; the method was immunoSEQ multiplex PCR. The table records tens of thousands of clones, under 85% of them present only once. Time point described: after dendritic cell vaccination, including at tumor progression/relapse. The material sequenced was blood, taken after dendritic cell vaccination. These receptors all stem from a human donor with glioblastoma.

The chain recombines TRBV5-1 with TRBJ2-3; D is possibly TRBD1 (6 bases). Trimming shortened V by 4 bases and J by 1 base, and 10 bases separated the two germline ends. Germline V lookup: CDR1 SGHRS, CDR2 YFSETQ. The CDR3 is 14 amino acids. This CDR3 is CASSADSRTDTQYF. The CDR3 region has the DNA TGCGCCAGCAGCGCGGACAGTCGCACAGATACGCAGTATTTT.

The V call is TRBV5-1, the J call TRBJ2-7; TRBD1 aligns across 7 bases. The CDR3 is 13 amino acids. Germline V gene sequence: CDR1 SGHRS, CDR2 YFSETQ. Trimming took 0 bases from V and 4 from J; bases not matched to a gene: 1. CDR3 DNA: TGCGCCAGCAGCTTGGTACAGGGGTACGAGCAGTACTTC. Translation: CASSLVQGYEQYF.

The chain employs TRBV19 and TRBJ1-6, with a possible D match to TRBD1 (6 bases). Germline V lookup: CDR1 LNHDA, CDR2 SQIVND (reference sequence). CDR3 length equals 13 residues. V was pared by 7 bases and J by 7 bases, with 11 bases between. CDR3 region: CASNTGQNSPLHF. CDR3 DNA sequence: TGTGCCAGTAATACAGGGCAAAATTCACCCCTCCACTTT.

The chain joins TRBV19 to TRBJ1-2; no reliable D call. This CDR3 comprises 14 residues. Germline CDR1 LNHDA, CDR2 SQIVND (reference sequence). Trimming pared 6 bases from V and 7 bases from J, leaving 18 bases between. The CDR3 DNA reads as TGTGCCAGTAGCAGAAATGAAGAGATAGCTGGCTACACCTTC. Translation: CASSRNEEIAGYTF.

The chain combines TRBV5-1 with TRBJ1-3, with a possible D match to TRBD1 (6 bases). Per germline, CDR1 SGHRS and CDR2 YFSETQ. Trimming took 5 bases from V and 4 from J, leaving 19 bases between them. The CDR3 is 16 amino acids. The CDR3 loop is CASRRMGEGTGNTIYF. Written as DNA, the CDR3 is TGCGCCAGCAGAAGAATGGGGGAAGGGACAGGAAACACCATATATTTT.

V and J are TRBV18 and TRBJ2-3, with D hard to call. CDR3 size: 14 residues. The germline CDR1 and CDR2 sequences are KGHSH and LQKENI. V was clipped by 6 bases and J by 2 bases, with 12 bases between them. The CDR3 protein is CASSSTSPTDTQYF. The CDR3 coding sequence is TGTGCCAGCTCCTCGACAAGTCCCACAGATACGCAGTATTTT.

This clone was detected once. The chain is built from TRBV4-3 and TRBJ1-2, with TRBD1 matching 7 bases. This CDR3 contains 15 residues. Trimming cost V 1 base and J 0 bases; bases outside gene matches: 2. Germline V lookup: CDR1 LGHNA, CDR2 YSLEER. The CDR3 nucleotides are TGCGCCAGCAGCCAAGTTCAGGGGGCTAACTATGGCTACACCTTC. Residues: CASSQVQGANYGYTF.

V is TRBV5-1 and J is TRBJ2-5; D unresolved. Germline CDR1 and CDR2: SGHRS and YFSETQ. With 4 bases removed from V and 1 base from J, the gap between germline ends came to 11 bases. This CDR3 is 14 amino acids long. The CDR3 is CASSPRRPQETQYF. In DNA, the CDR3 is TGCGCCAGCAGCCCCCGGCGGCCCCAAGAGACCCAGTACTTC.

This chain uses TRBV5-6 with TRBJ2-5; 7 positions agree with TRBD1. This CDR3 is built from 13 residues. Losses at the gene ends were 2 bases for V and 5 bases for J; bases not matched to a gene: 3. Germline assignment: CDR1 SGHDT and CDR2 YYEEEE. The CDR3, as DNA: TGTGCCAGCAGCTTAACAGGGGTGGAGACCCAGTACTTC. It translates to CASSLTGVETQYF.

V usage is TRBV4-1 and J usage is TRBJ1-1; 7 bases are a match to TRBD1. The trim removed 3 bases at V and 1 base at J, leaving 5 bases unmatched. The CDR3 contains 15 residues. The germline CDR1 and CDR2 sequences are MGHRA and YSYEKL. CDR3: CASSHPGTENTEAFF. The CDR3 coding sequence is TGCGCCAGCAGCCACCCCGGGACAGAGAACACTGAAGCTTTCTTT.

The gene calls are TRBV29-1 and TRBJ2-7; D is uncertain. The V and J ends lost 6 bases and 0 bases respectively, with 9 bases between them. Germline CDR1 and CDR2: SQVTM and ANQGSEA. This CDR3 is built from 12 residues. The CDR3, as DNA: TGCAGCGTGAACCTGCGCTCCTACGAGCAGTACTTC. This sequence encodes CSVNLRSYEQYF.

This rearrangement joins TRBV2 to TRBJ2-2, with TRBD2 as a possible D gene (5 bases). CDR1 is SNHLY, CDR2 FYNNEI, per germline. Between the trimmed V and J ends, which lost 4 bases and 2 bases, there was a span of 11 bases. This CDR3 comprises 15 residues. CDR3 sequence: CASSVRLTNTGELFF. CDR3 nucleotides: TGTGCCAGCAGTGTTAGACTAACAAACACCGGGGAGCTGTTTTTT.

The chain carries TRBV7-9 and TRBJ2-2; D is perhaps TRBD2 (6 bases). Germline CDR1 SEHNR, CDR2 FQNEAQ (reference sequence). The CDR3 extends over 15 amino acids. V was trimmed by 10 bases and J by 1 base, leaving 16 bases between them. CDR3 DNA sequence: TGTGCCACCAACCGGGGGACCAAGAACACCGGGGAGCTGTTTTTT. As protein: CATNRGTKNTGELFF.

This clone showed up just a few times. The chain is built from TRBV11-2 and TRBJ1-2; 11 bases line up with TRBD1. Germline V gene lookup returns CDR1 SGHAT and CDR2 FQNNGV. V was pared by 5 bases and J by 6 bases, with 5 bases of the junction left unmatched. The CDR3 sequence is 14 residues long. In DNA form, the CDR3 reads TGTGCCAGCAGCCCAGGACAGGGGGCGAATGGCTACACCTTC. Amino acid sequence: CASSPGQGANGYTF.

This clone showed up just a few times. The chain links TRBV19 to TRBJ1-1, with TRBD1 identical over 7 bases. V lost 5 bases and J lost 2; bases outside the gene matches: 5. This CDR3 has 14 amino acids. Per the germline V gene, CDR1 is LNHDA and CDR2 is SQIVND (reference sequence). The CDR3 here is CASSLGQLNTEAFF. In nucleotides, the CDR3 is TGTGCCAGTAGTTTGGGACAGTTAAACACTGAAGCTTTCTTT.

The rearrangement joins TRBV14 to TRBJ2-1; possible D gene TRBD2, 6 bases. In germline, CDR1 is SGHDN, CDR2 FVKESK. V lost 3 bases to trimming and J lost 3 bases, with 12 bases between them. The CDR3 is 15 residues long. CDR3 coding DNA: TGTGCCAGCAGCCACGCCGGGACTGACTACAATGAGCAGTTCTTC. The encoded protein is CASSHAGTDYNEQFF.

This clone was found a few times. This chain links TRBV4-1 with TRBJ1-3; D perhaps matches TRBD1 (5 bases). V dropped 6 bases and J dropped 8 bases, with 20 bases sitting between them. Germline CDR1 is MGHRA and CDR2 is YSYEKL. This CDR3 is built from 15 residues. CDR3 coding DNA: TGCGCCAGCAGACCTGACAGACACCCCACGGACACCATATATTTT. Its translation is CASRPDRHPTDTIYF.

In DNA form, the CDR3 reads TGTGCCAGCAGTGAAAAGGCAGGGGAATCTCGGGAGCAGTACTTC. Translated: CASSEKAGESREQYF. The chain couples TRBV6-1 to TRBJ2-7, with D possibly being TRBD1 (6 bases). Deletions cut 2 bases from V and 7 bases from J, with 18 bases between. CDR3 length: 15 amino acids. CDR1 and CDR2 (germline): MNHNS, SASEGT.

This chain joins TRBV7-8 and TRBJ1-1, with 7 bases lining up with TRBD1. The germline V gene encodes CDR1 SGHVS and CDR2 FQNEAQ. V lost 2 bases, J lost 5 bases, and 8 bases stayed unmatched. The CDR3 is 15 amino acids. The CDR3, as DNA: TGTGCCAGCAGCTTATCGACAGGGCTAAGAACTGAAGCTTTCTTT. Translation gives CASSLSTGLRTEAFF.

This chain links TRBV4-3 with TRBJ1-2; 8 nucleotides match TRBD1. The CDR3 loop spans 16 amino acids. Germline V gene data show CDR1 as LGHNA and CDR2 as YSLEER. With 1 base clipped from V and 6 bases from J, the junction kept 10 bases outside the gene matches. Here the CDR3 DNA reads TGCGCCAGCAGCCAAGTGGGGGACAGGTTGGAGAATGGCTACACCTTC. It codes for CASSQVGDRLENGYTF.

CDR3 nucleotides: TGTGCCTGGAGTACCGGACAGTACGGGTATGGCTACACCTTC. Amino acid sequence: CAWSTGQYGYGYTF. V usage is TRBV30 and J usage is TRBJ1-2, with a possible D match to TRBD1 (6 bases). CDR1 is GTSNPN and CDR2 is SVGIG in the germline V gene (reference sequence). CDR3 size: 14 residues. V lost 2 bases, J lost 5 bases, and 15 bases lay in between.

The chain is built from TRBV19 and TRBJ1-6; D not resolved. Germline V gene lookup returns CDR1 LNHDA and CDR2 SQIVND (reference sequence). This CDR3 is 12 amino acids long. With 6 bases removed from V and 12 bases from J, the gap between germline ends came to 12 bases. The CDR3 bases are TGTGCCAGTAGGTATGAACGCGAACCCCTCCACTTT. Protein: CASRYEREPLHF.